Included here is one T cell receptor (beta chain) sequence, with context. Antigen unknown. cDNA reverse transcribed from extracted RNA served as the sequencing template. Data came from immunoSEQ multiplex PCR; TCRdb stores just in-frame clones and leaves some out. The sample comprises roughly 150,000 clones, roughly 60% of which are singletons, and approximately 4.3% rests with the top ten. Germline V gives CDR1 SQVTM, CDR2 ANQGSEA. V lost 4 bases, J lost 0 bases, and 8 bases stayed unmatched. The CDR3 totals 16 residues. T lymphocytes (CD4+ and CD8+) were sorted from PBMCs. The data derive from a study of CD8+ T cells in alopecia areata. Study-wide findings and caveats: When scalp samples are sequenced, resident alphabeta T cells of normal skin are also captured. Higher clonality than in normal scalp was seen in lesional scalp, especially alopecia totalis/universalis.

The sequenced sample consisted of CD4+ T cells sorted from blood. The clonotype was recovered from a human donor in good health. The gene calls are TRBV29-1 and TRBJ1-2; 10 bases fit TRBD1. In DNA form, the CDR3 reads TGCAGCGTTGTAGGGGACAGGGGTGGTCCTAACTATGGCTACACCTTC. This translates into CSVVGDRGGPNYGYTF.